The entry that follows covers one T cell receptor beta chain sequence. The target antigen is unknown. This sample's treatment: AdE1-LMPpoly-expanded autologous EBV-specific T-cell therapy followed by anti-PD-1 nivolumab. The protocol was immunoSEQ multiplex PCR, while the TCRdb copy is restricted to in-frame clones and leaves out a portion. The sample consists of about 22,000 clones, 82% of them appearing once. V gave up 4 bases and J gave up 4 bases; unmatched junction bases: 8. Germline V gene data show CDR1 as SGHRS and CDR2 as YFSETQ. This CDR3 comprises 15 residues. The data were obtained in a study of EBV T-cell therapy then PD-1 blockade in nasopharyngeal carcinoma.

The source is a man aged 40-49 years with nasopharyngeal carcinoma. This chain links TRBV5-1 with TRBJ2-7, with 10 nucleotides matching TRBD1. The source was CD8+ T cells from blood, collected at day -245 from a patient whose treatment included autologous EBV-specific T cells and nivolumab. Here the CDR3 reads CASSLDRGRGYEQYF. DNA of the CDR3: TGCGCCAGCAGCCTAGACAGGGGGCGCGGGTACGAGCAGTACTTC.